This T cell receptor beta chain derives from a study of blood T cells in healthy people across ages (dated by TCRdb to 2014 to 2015). Study-wide context: In model experiments, template switching captured about one uniquely barcoded TCR beta cDNA molecule for every two T cells. Using deep sequencing normalized with unique cDNA molecular identifiers, the study measured how TCR beta repertoire diversity changes with age. Donors were grouped into four age groups: young (average approximately 15 years), middle-aged (roughly 37), aged (62) and long-lived (82). To avoid experimental bias, donors of different ages were distributed randomly across sequencing lanes. For two donors (one aged 18 to 30 and one aged 80 or older), the study analyzed two additional independent replicas of 1 million unique cDNA reads from the same blood draw.

Trimming costs V 8 bases and J 0 bases, and their ends lie 16 bases apart. CDR3 length: 16 amino acids, cysteine to phenylalanine. Here the CDR3 DNA is all that survives: 48 bases in frame from base 1. Sequences MNHEY (CDR1) and SVGEGT (CDR2) are obtained from the germline V gene. Of note for this clonotype: No antigen is known for it. Base qualities are missing; no much larger clone stands one base away.

The donors were roughly 40 Caucasian individuals from Russia, aged roughly 6 to 90 years, who were systemically healthy. Ten milliliters of peripheral blood were drawn from each donor into EDTA-treated Vacutainer tubes. Ficoll-Paque density-gradient centrifugation was used to isolate PBMCs, with at least 6.5 million per sample. Trizol reagent was used to extract total RNA from the PBMCs, yielding at least 5.5 micrograms per sample. Naive CD45RAhigh/CD27high T cell percentages were measured by flow cytometry on a PBMC aliquot from every donor. Library method: 5' RACE. Sequencing was performed on an Illumina HiSeq 2500. A second roughly 6 to 11 cycle PCR used a sample-barcoded 5' primer and a J-beta primer mix. A template-switch 5' adaptor carrying 12 random nucleotides introduced a unique molecular identifier onto each TCR beta cDNA molecule. At least 3 million CDR3-containing paired-end reads were obtained from each sample. First-strand cDNA synthesis was performed from all RNA using the Mint cDNA synthesis kit, with priming by a TRBC-specific oligonucleotide. Following uracil-DNA glycosylase treatment, a first 18-cycle PCR with universal primers M1SS and BC2_uni_R was performed on all cDNA. As for how the authors treated the data: For normalization, 1 million high-quality reads, each with a distinct molecular identifier, were randomly selected from each sample. Reads with shared molecular identifiers were discarded instead of being binned into consensus sequences. MiTCR, run with a Q25 quality threshold and the strictest error-elimination algorithm, handled CDR3 identification, clonotype clustering and error correction. A nonparametric unseen species model using Euler transformation provided a lower-bound estimate of total TCR beta diversity. TCRdb passed the public sequencing reads through fastp at Q25 and MiXCR, retaining productive beta sequences. For every CDR3 protein sequence, its rows merge into one entry that carries the most common genes and DNA. For this entry, the V and J calls and clone size follow TCRdb and not the study's own pipeline. Across this sample there are about 1.4 million distinct CDR3 sequences, with roughly 59% seen only once. Clones ranked in the top ten supply 5% to 7% of the sample.

Study-wide conclusions, independent of this receptor: Because profiling used bulk unsorted PBMCs, naive and antigen-experienced compartments could not be compared conclusively. Total diversity estimates from one million sequenced T cells were considered lower bounds and underestimates. Observed TCR beta diversity per million T cells fell roughly linearly with age, and a significant reduction was already apparent by age about 43. Compared with the aged group, the long-lived group had more naive CD4+ T cells, fewer expanded clones and increased TCR diversity, a pattern suggesting age selection. The percentage of naive T cells measured by flow cytometry correlated strongly with observed TCR beta diversity. Donor CMV infection status was unknown, potentially confounding age-related changes in expanded clonotypes.

The receptor chain draws on TRBV6-2 or TRBV6-3 and TRBJ2-2; tentative D gene TRBD2, with 5 bases matching. This sequence originates from a man younger than 35 in good health. Source material: blood. The CDR3 corresponds to CASAYGLYANTGELFF. The bases are TGTGCCAGCGCGTATGGACTGTACGCGAACACCGGGGAGCTGTTTTTT.